Detailed here is one T cell receptor beta chain. Its antigen remains unidentified. Sample time point: newly diagnosed GD, antithyroid drugs for less than 3 months. RNA extracted from PBMCs served as the sequencing template. Looked up from germline, CDR1 is SEHNR and CDR2 is FQNEAQ (reference sequence). The V and J ends lost 3 bases and 4 bases respectively, with 9 bases between them. This CDR3 spans 13 amino acids. This record belongs to a study of regulatory T cells in long-lasting Graves disease. Study outcomes and limitations: When disease was persistent, TRBV28, TRBJ1-2 and TRBJ2-5 were the favored segments.

Building of the TCR beta libraries involved iRepertoire HTBI primers and Arm-PCR of CDR3 regions. TCRdb re-called the multiplex PCR reads through MiXCR, storing one row per CDR3 protein. The table lists 400,000 to 550,000 distinct CDR3 sequences, around 17% of them singletons. The same sample was also studied in work on T cells in Graves' hyperthyroidism and ophthalmopathy.

The rearrangement joins TRBV7-9 to TRBJ1-2, with unresolved D. The receptor comes from a woman aged 18-35 years with Graves disease. The sample here was peripheral blood mononuclear cells (PBMCs), taken at new diagnosis, from a patient treated with antithyroid drugs. For the CDR3, the DNA is TGTGCCAGCAGCTTTTTAACAGTCTATGGCTACACCTTC. Translating it yields CASSFLTVYGYTF.